Below are 29 T cell receptor beta chains sequenced from a single sample in a study of T cells in Graves' hyperthyroidism and ophthalmopathy. RNA transcripts were the template for amplifying TCR beta CDR3 regions. TCR CDR3 regions were first amplified by RT-PCR with HTBI primers. TCRdb independently ran MiXCR on the multiplex PCR reads; one entry per CDR3 protein. There are around 300,000 distinct CDR3 sequences in the sample; about 14% occur only once, and roughly 8.5% lies in the top ten. Material for sequencing was blood. Every receptor here comes from a woman aged 25 to 39 with Graves' hyperthyroidism that later progressed to Graves' ophthalmopathy.

This clonotype was recorded many times. V usage is TRBV7-9 and J usage is TRBJ2-7, with D perhaps given as TRBD1 or TRBD2 (7 bases each). Per the germline V gene, CDR1 is SEHNR and CDR2 is FQNEAQ (reference sequence). V dropped 8 bases and J dropped 3 bases, with 14 bases sitting between them. The CDR3 spans 13 residues. The CDR3 nucleotides read TGTGCCAGCCGGGACAGCGGGAACTACGAGCAGTACTTC. Protein: CASRDSGNYEQYF.

There are many counts of this clonotype. The chain has TRBV10-3 and TRBJ1-2; 8 bases match TRBD1. V was pared by 5 bases and J by 7 bases, with 6 bases of the junction left unmatched. The length of the CDR3 is 13 residues. Germline assignment: CDR1 ENHRY and CDR2 SYGVKD. The CDR3 DNA reads as TGTGCCATCAGTACAGGGGGTAGCTTTGGCTACACCTTC. Translating it yields CAISTGGSFGYTF.

This clonotype was seen many times. V and J are TRBV20-1 and TRBJ1-4, with D perhaps TRBD1 (6 bases). V was shortened by 3 bases and J by 5 bases, with 10 bases between the two germline ends. The CDR3 has 13 residues. CDR1 and CDR2 (germline): DFQATT, SNEGSKA (reference sequence). In nucleotides, the CDR3 is TGCAGTGCTAGCCAGGGGACCAATGAAAAACTGTTTTTT. It yields the protein CSASQGTNEKLFF.

This clonotype has a count of ten or more. The chain recombines TRBV27 with TRBJ2-1; D remains unclear. CDR3 size: 14 residues. V lost 0 bases to trimming and J lost 7 bases, with 10 bases between them. In germline, CDR1 is MNHEY, CDR2 SMNVEV (reference sequence). The CDR3 nucleotides read TGTGCCAGCAGTTTATCGTGGTCCGAGAATGAGCAGTTCTTC. It codes for CASSLSWSENEQFF.

This clonotype was seen more than once but under ten times. The V gene is TRBV7-9, the J gene TRBJ2-5, with 10 bases that match TRBD1. The CDR3 is made up of 17 amino acids. The V gene's germline CDR1 is SEHNR and CDR2 FQNEAQ (reference sequence). The trim removed 5 bases at V and 5 bases at J, leaving 14 bases unmatched. DNA for the CDR3: TGTGCCAGCAGCAAAAGGGAAAGACAGGGGGCTAGGGAGACCCAGTACTTC. Protein: CASSKRERQGARETQYF.

This clonotype has just a few counts. The chain couples TRBV16 to TRBJ2-1, with D possibly being TRBD1 (5 bases). The V gene lost 1 base and the J gene lost 7 bases, with 11 bases spanning the gap. Germline CDR1 reads KGHSY; CDR2 reads FQNENV. There are 14 residues in the CDR3. The CDR3 is CASSQYPGNNEQFF. DNA for the CDR3: TGTGCCAGCAGCCAATACCCAGGGAATAATGAGCAGTTCTTC.

The chain combines TRBV5-6 with TRBJ2-2; the D call may be TRBD1 or TRBD2 (5 bases each). Trimming removed 7 bases at V and 6 bases at J, with 19 bases between. Germline values: CDR1 SGHDT, CDR2 YYEEEE. This CDR3 comprises 15 residues. CDR3 sequence: CASSRGGLAAGELFF. The DNA of the CDR3 is TGTGCCAGCTCCCGGGGCGGGTTGGCCGCCGGGGAGCTGTTTTTT.

The table lists this clonotype with many counts. The V gene is TRBV28, the J gene TRBJ2-3; 12 nucleotides agree with TRBD1. V lost 7 bases and J lost 2; bases outside the gene matches: 7. Per germline, CDR1 MDHEN and CDR2 SYDVKM. The CDR3 totals 16 residues. The CDR3 DNA reads as TGTGCCAGCACCTCGGGACAGGGGGCTCCCACAGATACGCAGTATTTT. Protein: CASTSGQGAPTDTQYF.

The sample holds a few counts of this clonotype. The V and J genes are TRBV7-8 and TRBJ2-5, with a possible D match to TRBD1 (6 bases). Germline V gene sequence: CDR1 SGHVS, CDR2 FQNEAQ. The CDR3 runs to 13 residues. V was cut by 4 bases and J by 5 bases, with 11 bases left in between. Here the CDR3 DNA reads TGTGCCAGCAGCTCCCAGGGGTTGGAGACCCAGTACTTC. This encodes CASSSQGLETQYF.

This clonotype was seen many times. CDR3: CASSTGTGGGGTEAFF. In DNA, the CDR3 is TGTGCCAGCAGCACGGGGACAGGGGGGGGGGGCACTGAAGCTTTCTTT. The chain carries TRBV13 and TRBJ1-1, with TRBD1 matching 11 bases. CDR3 length: 16 amino acids. The germline CDR1 and CDR2 sequences are PRHDT and FYEKMQ (reference sequence). V lost 5 bases and J lost 4; bases outside the gene matches: 9.

This clonotype was picked up many times. The chain employs TRBV28 and TRBJ2-7; weak D call: TRBD1 (6 bases). The V end was cut by 5 bases, the J end by 6 bases, with 11 bases between. Per the germline V gene, CDR1 is MDHEN and CDR2 is SYDVKM. The CDR3 sequence is 12 residues long. The CDR3 region has the DNA TGTGCCAGCAGTGACAACAGGGCCGAGCAGTACTTC. As protein: CASSDNRAEQYF. Filled out from reference TRBV28 and TRBJ2-7, the complete variable domain reads DVKVTQSSRYLVKRTGEKVFLECVQDMDHENMFWYRQDPGLGLRLIYFSYDVKMKEKGDIPEGYSVSREKKERFSLILESASTNQTSMYLCASSDNRAEQYFGPGTRLTVT.

This clonotype appeared many times. The chain is built from TRBV7-9 and TRBJ2-5, with TRBD2 identical over 7 bases. This CDR3 has 16 amino acids. The V gene's germline CDR1 is SEHNR and CDR2 FQNEAQ (reference sequence). V lost 5 bases to trimming and J lost 4 bases; unmatched junction nucleotides: 13. The CDR3 is CASSPYGGSGGETQYF. CDR3 nucleotides: TGTGCCAGCAGCCCATATGGCGGGAGTGGGGGAGAGACCCAGTACTTC. Complete variable domain (other parts from reference TRBV7-9 and TRBJ2-5): DTGVSQNPRHKITKRGQNVTFRCDPISEHNRLYWYRQTLGQGPEFLTYFQNEAQLEKSRLLSDRFSAERPKGSFSTLEIQRTEQGDSAMYLCASSPYGGSGGETQYFGPGTRLLVL.

This clonotype appeared many times. V gene TRBV28 combines with J gene TRBJ1-2; D gene ambiguous. Germline values: CDR1 MDHEN, CDR2 SYDVKM. V dropped 5 bases and J dropped 2 bases, with 18 bases sitting between them. The CDR3 spans 16 residues. CDR3 sequence (DNA): TGTGCCAGCAGTCCTACTTCGGAAAACCTCAACTATGGCTACACCTTC. Translating gives CASSPTSENLNYGYTF.

There are a few counts of this clonotype. The chain has TRBV27 and TRBJ2-7; D might be TRBD2 (7 bases). With 0 bases removed from V and 7 bases from J, the gap between germline ends came to 16 bases. Per the germline V gene, CDR1 is MNHEY and CDR2 is SMNVEV (reference sequence). This CDR3 is 15 amino acids long. The CDR3 region has the DNA TGTGCCAGCAGTTTATCGGGATCGGGGGGCTTAGAGCAGTACTTC. Protein: CASSLSGSGGLEQYF.

The rearrangement joins TRBV6-2 or TRBV6-3 to TRBJ2-3; weak D call: TRBD2 (7 bases). V lost 8 bases, J lost 5 bases, and 23 bases lay in between. Germline lookup yields CDR1 MNHEY and CDR2 SVGEGT. This CDR3 has 16 amino acids. CDR3 bases: TGTGCCAGCCGGCGGGGGCGGGAGAGGCGGGAAGATACGCAGTATTTT. Translated: CASRRGRERREDTQYF.

This clonotype was observed at least ten times. J is TRBJ2-7 and V is TRBV20-1, with D unclear. This CDR3 has 14 residues. Germline CDR1 is DFQATT and CDR2 is SNEGSKA (reference sequence). V was pared by 2 bases and J by 2 bases, with 13 bases between. The chain's CDR3 is CSARPGILPYEQYF. In nucleotides, the CDR3 is TGCAGTGCTAGACCAGGTATTCTACCCTACGAGCAGTACTTC.

This clonotype was detected ten times or more. The gene calls are TRBV15 and TRBJ2-7, with no clear D. Germline V lookup: CDR1 LNHNV, CDR2 YYDKDF (reference sequence). The CDR3 consists of 15 residues. V was trimmed by 4 bases and J by 0 bases, leaving 13 bases between them. As DNA, the CDR3 is TGTGCCACCAGCAATCACGTAACCCTCTCCTACGAGCAGTACTTC. Encoded protein: CATSNHVTLSYEQYF.

The table lists this clonotype with many counts. The chain joins TRBV6-2 or TRBV6-3 to TRBJ2-7; 8 nucleotides match TRBD2. The V segment lost 8 bases and the J segment 1 base; nucleotides outside the gene matches: 7. The CDR3 loop spans 14 amino acids. The V gene's germline CDR1 is MNHEY and CDR2 SVGEGT. The CDR3 reads CASGEAGGSYEQYF. Here the CDR3 DNA reads TGTGCCAGCGGGGAGGCGGGAGGATCCTACGAGCAGTACTTC.

This clonotype was found many times. V gene TRBV3-1 combines with J gene TRBJ1-6; D unclear. V lost 0 bases and J lost 3, with 6 bases in between. Germline V CDR1 and CDR2: LGHDT, YNNKEL (reference sequence). CDR3 size: 15 residues. The CDR3 loop is CASSQDGNYNSPLHF. The CDR3, as DNA: TGTGCCAGCAGCCAAGATGGGAACTATAATTCACCCCTCCACTTT. The full variable domain, with the rest looked up from reference TRBV3-1 and TRBJ1-6, is DTAVSQTPKYLVTQMGNDKSIKCEQNLGHDTMYWYKQDSKKFLKIMFSYNNKELIINETVPNRFSPKSPDKAHLNLHINSLELGDSAVYFCASSQDGNYNSPLHFGNGTRLTVT.

This clonotype appeared a few times. The chain joins TRBV15 to TRBJ2-2; no reliable D call. Germline assignment: CDR1 LNHNV and CDR2 YYDKDF (reference sequence). V lost 1 base to trimming and J lost 1 base, with 13 bases between them. CDR3 size: 17 residues. The CDR3 is CATSRGAGGQNTGELFF. CDR3 DNA sequence: TGTGCCACCAGCAGAGGAGCAGGCGGTCAGAACACCGGGGAGCTGTTTTTT.

This sequence joins TRBV20-1 and TRBJ2-7; TRBD1 might be the D (5 bases). This CDR3 has 13 amino acids. Germline V gene sequence: CDR1 DFQATT, CDR2 SNEGSKA (reference sequence). Trimming took 5 bases from V and 0 from J, leaving 11 bases between them. The CDR3 protein is CSAGADISYEQYF. DNA of the CDR3: TGCAGTGCTGGCGCGGACATCTCCTACGAGCAGTACTTC.

This chain links TRBV2 with TRBJ2-5; 10 bases agree with TRBD2. The CDR3 runs 13 residues. V lost 9 bases and J lost 5; bases outside the gene matches: 6. Looked up from germline, CDR1 is SNHLY and CDR2 is FYNNEI. The CDR3 bases are TGTGCCAGTACTAGCGGGAATTTGGAGACCCAGTACTTC. This sequence encodes CASTSGNLETQYF.

The chain carries TRBV28 and TRBJ1-6, with D possibly being TRBD1 (5 bases). Trimming left V 3 bases short and J 8 bases short, with 17 bases between. The germline V gene encodes CDR1 MDHEN and CDR2 SYDVKM. This CDR3 is 16 amino acids long. CDR3 DNA: TGTGCCAGCAGTTTGTTTGCGGTCCGGGGGGATTCACCCCTCCACTTT. This encodes CASSLFAVRGDSPLHF.

In regard to this clonotype: Just one base apart from a much larger clone, this may be a read error. This sequence joins TRBV4-1 and TRBJ2-5; TRBD1 might be the D (5 bases). CDR1 MGHRA and CDR2 YSYEKL come from the germline V gene. The V gene lost 4 bases and the J gene lost 1 base, with 16 bases spanning the gap. This CDR3 region has 16 residues. This CDR3 reads CASSLDPPGPQETQYF. As DNA, the CDR3 is TGCGCCAGCAGCCTAGATCCGCCAGGGCCCCAAGAGACCCAGTACTTC.

This clonotype was seen ten or more times. V is TRBV2 and J is TRBJ2-2; TRBD2 aligns across 11 bases. The CDR3 contains 15 residues. CDR1 and CDR2 (germline): SNHLY, FYNNEI. V dropped 5 bases and J dropped 6; count of bases not matched to a gene: 5. CDR3 protein: CASSRLAGRSGELFF. DNA for the CDR3: TGTGCCAGCAGTAGACTAGCGGGAAGGTCCGGGGAGCTGTTTTTT.

This clonotype has a count of ten or more. The chain couples TRBV12-3 or TRBV12-4 to TRBJ1-1, with D possibly being TRBD1 (6 bases). The CDR3 loop spans 13 amino acids. The germline V and J ends were trimmed by 6 bases and 7 bases, with 15 bases remaining between them. The CDR3 nucleotides read TGTGCCAGCAGCTCAGGGGTCATTTTTGAAGCTTTCTTT. The encoded protein is CASSSGVIFEAFF.

This clonotype came up many times. The chain joins TRBV14 to TRBJ2-3, with 7 bases fitting TRBD2. Germline trimming cut 2 bases from V and 6 bases from J; bases unmatched to any gene: 8. CDR3 size: 15 residues. Germline V gene sequence: CDR1 SGHDN, CDR2 FVKESK. CDR3 sequence: CASSQFRGVADTQYF. The CDR3 nucleotides read TGTGCCAGCAGCCAATTTCGGGGGGTTGCGGATACGCAGTATTTT.

This clonotype has at least ten counts. The chain couples TRBV30 to TRBJ2-2, with D uncertain. This CDR3 region has 12 residues. Germline values: CDR1 GTSNPN, CDR2 SVGIG (reference sequence). V shed 4 bases and J shed 1 base, with 4 bases lying between them. Here the CDR3 DNA reads TGTGCCTGGACGGTGAACACCGGGGAGCTGTTTTTT. It is translated as CAWTVNTGELFF.

This clonotype was found many times. The V and J genes are TRBV27 and TRBJ2-2, with D possibly being TRBD1 (6 bases). CDR3 length: 15 residues. Germline CDR1 reads MNHEY; CDR2 reads SMNVEV (reference sequence). V lost 7 bases, J lost 0 bases, and 12 bases lay in between. The CDR3 loop reads CASTRGGTNTGELFF. The CDR3, as DNA: TGTGCCAGCACCCGAGGGGGAACGAACACCGGGGAGCTGTTTTTT.